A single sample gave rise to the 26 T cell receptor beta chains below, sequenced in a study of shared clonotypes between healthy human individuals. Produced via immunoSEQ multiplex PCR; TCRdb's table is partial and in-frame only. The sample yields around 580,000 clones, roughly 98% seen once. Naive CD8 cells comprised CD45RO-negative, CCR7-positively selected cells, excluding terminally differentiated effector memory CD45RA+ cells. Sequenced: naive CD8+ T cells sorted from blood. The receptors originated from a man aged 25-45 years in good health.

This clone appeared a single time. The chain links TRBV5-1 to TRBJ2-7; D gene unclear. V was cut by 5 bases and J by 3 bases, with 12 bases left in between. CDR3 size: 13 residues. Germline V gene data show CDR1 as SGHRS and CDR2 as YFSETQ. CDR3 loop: CASSQYTNYEQYF. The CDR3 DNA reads TGCGCCAGCAGTCAATATACCAACTACGAGCAGTACTTC. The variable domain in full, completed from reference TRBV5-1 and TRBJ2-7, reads KAGVTQTPRYLIKTRGQQVTLSCSPISGHRSVSWYQQTPGQGLQFLFEYFSETQRNKGNFPGRFSGRQFSNSRSEMNVSTLELGDSALYLCASSQYTNYEQYFGPGTRLTVT.

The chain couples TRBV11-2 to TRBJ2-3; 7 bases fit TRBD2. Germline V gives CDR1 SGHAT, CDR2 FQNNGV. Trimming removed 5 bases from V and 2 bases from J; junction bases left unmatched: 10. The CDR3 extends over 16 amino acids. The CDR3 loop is CASSLRDYSFTDTQYF. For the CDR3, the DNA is TGTGCCAGCAGCCTCCGGGACTATTCGTTCACAGATACGCAGTATTTT.

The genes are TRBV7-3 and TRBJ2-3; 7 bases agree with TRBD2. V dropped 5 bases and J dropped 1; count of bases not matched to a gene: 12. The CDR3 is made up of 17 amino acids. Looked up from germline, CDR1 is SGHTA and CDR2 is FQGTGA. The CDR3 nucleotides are TGTGCCAGCAGCCGGGACGCTAGCGGCGGGGGCACAGATACGCAGTATTTT. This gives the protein CASSRDASGGGTDTQYF.

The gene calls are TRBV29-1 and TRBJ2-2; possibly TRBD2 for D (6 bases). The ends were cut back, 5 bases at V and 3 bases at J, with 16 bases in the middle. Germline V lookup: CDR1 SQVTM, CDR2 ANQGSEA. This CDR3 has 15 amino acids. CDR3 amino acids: CSVLHAGTHTGELFF. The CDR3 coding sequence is TGCAGCGTTTTACACGCCGGGACTCACACCGGGGAGCTGTTTTTT.

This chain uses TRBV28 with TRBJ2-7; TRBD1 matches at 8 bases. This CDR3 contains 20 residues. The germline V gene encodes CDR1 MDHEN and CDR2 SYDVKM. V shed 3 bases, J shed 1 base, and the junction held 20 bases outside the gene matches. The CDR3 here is CASSLDLRDRSHSTSYEQYF. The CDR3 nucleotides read TGTGCCAGCAGTTTGGACCTCCGGGACAGGTCCCATTCGACTTCCTACGAGCAGTACTTC.

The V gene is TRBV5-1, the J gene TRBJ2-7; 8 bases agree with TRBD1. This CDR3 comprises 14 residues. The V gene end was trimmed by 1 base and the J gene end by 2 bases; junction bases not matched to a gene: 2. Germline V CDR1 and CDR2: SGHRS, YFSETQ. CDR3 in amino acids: CASSLRTGTYEQYF. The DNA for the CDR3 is TGCGCCAGCAGCTTGAGGACAGGGACCTACGAGCAGTACTTC.

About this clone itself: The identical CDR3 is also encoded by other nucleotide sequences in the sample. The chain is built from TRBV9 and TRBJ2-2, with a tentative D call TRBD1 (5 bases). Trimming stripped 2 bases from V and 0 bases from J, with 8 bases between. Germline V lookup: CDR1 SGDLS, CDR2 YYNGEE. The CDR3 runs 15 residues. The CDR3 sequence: CASSVTGANTGELFF. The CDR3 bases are TGTGCCAGCAGCGTTACAGGAGCGAACACCGGGGAGCTGTTTTTT. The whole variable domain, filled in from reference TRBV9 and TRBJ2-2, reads DSGVTQTPKHLITATGQRVTLRCSPRSGDLSVYWYQQSLDQGLQFLIQYYNGEERAKGNILERFSAQQFPDLHSELNLSSLELGDSALYFCASSVTGANTGELFFGEGSRLTVL.

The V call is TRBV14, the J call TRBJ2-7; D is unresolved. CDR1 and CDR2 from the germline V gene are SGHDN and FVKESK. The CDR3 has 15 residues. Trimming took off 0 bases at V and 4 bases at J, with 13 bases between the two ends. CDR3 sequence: CASSQEKREGYEQYF. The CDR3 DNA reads TGTGCCAGCAGCCAAGAGAAAAGGGAAGGTTACGAGCAGTACTTC.

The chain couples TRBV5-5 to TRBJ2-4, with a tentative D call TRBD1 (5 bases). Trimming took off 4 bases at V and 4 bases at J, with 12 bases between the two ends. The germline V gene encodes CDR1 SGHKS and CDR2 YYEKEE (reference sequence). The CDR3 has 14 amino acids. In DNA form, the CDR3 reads TGTGCCAGCAGCCCTTCCCAGGGTAAAAACATTCAGTACTTC. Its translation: CASSPSQGKNIQYF.

The CDR3 DNA is TGTGCCAGCAGTGAAGAGCAGGGGGAAGGGGTCGAGACCCAGTACTTC. Protein product: CASSEEQGEGVETQYF. V gene TRBV2 combines with J gene TRBJ2-5, with 7 bases aligning to TRBD1. This CDR3 is built from 16 residues. Germline values: CDR1 SNHLY, CDR2 FYNNEI. Germline trimming cut 1 base from V and 5 bases from J; bases unmatched to any gene: 10.

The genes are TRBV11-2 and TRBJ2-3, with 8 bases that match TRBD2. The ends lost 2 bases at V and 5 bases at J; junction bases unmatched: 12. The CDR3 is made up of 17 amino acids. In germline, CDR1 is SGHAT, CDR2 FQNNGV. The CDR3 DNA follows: TGTGCCAGCAGCTTACTGGGGGAAGCGGGAGTGGTAGATACGCAGTATTTT. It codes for CASSLLGEAGVVDTQYF.

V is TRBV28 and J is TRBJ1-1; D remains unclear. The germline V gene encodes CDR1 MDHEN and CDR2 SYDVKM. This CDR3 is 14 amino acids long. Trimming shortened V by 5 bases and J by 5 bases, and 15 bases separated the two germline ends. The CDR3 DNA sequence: TGTGCCAGCAGTACTCCCCGGGGAGGAACTGAAGCTTTCTTT. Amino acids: CASSTPRGGTEAFF.

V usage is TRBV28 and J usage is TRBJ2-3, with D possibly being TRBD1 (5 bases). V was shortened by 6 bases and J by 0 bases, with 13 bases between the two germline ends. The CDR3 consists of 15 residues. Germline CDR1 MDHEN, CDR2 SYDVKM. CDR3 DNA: TGTGCCAGCAGCCTTCAGGGCTCTAGCACAGATACGCAGTATTTT. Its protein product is CASSLQGSSTDTQYF.

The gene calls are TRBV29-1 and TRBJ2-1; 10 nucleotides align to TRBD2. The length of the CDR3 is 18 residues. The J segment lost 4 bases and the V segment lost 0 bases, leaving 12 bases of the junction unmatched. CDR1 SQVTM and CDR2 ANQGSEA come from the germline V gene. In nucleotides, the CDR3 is TGCAGCGTTGAAGATTGGAGCGGGAGGGATCCGGGTTACAATGAGCAGTTCTTC. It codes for CSVEDWSGRDPGYNEQFF.

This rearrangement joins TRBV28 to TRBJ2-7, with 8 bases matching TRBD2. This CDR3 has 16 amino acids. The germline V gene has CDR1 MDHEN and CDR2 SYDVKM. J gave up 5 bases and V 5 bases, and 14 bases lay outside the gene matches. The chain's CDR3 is CASSPVGPAGVDEQYF. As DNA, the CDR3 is TGTGCCAGCAGTCCGGTAGGTCCAGCGGGAGTAGACGAGCAGTACTTC.

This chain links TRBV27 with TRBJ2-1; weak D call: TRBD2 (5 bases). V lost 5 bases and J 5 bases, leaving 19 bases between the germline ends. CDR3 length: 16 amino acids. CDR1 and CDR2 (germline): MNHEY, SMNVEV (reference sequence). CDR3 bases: TGTGCCAGCAGTCCCCTAAGTGGGAGTAGGCACAATGAGCAGTTCTTC. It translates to CASSPLSGSRHNEQFF.

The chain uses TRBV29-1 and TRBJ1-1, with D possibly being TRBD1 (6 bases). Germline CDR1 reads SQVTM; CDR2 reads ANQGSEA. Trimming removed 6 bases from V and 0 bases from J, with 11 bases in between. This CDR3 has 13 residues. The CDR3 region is CSVRTEMNTEAFF. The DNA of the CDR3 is TGCAGCGTCCGGACAGAAATGAACACTGAAGCTTTCTTT.

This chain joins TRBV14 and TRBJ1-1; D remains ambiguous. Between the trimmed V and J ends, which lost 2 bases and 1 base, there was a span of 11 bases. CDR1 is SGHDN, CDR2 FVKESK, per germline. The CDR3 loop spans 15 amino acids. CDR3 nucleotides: TGTGCCAGCAGCCAACTGGAGCGTTCGAACACTGAAGCTTTCTTT. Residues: CASSQLERSNTEAFF.

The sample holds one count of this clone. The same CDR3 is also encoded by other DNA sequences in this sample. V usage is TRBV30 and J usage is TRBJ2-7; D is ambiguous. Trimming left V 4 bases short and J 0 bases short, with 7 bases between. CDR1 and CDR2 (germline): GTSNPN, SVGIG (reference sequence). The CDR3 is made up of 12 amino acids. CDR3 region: CAWTGVSYEQYF. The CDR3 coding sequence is TGTGCCTGGACAGGAGTCTCCTACGAGCAGTACTTC.

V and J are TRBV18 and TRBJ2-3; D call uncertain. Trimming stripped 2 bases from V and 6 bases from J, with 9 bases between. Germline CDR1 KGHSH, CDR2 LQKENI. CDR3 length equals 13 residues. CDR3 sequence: CASSPLRYDTQYF. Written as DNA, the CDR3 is TGTGCCAGCTCACCATTGCGGTACGATACGCAGTATTTT. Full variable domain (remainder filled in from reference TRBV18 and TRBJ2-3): NAGVMQNPRHLVRRRGQEARLRCSPMKGHSHVYWYRQLPEEGLKFMVYLQKENIIDESGMPKERFSAEFPKEGPSILRIQQVVRGDSAAYFCASSPLRYDTQYFGPGTRLTVL.

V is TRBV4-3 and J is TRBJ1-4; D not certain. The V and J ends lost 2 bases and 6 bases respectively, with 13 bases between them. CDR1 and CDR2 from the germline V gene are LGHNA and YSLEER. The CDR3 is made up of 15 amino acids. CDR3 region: CASSQSLDRDEKLFF. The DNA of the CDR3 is TGCGCCAGCAGCCAATCCCTGGACCGAGATGAAAAACTGTTTTTT.

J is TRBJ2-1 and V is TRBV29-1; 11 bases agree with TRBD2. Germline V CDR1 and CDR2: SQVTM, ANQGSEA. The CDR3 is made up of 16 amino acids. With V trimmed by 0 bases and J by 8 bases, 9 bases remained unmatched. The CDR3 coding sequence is TGCAGCGTTGAAGAGGAACTAGCGGGAGTAAGGGATGAGCAGTTCTTC. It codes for CSVEEELAGVRDEQFF.

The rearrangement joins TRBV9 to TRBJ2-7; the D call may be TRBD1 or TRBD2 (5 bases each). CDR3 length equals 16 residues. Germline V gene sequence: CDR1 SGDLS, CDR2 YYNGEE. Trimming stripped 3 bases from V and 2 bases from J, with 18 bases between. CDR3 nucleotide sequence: TGTGCCAGCAGCGAGGGGACGGGGTTAGTCCCCTACGAGCAGTACTTC. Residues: CASSEGTGLVPYEQYF.

The CDR3 coding sequence is TGTGCCAGCAGTGGGATAGGAGACTATGGCTACACCTTC. Translation: CASSGIGDYGYTF. The rearrangement joins TRBV2 to TRBJ1-2; no firm D call. CDR1 is SNHLY and CDR2 is FYNNEI in the germline V gene. The CDR3 runs 13 residues. V lost 4 bases, J lost 3 bases, and 9 bases lay in between. The full variable domain, rest sourced from reference TRBV2 and TRBJ1-2, is EPEVTQTPSHQVTQMGQEVILRCVPISNHLYFYWYRQILGQKVEFLVSFYNNEISEKSEIFDDQFSVERPDGSNFTLKIRSTKLEDSAMYFCASSGIGDYGYTFGSGTRLTVV.

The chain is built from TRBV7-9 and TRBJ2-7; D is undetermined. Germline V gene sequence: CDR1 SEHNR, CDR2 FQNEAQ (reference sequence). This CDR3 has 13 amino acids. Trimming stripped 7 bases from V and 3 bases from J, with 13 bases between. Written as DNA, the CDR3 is TGTGCCAGCATCCCGGGCACTGACTACGAGCAGTACTTC. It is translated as CASIPGTDYEQYF.

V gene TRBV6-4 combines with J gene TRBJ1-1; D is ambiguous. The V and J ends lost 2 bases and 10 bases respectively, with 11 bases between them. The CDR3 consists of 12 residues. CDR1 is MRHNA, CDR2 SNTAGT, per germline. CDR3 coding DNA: TGTGCCAGCAGTGACCACAAGCTTCGAGCTTTCTTT. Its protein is CASSDHKLRAFF.